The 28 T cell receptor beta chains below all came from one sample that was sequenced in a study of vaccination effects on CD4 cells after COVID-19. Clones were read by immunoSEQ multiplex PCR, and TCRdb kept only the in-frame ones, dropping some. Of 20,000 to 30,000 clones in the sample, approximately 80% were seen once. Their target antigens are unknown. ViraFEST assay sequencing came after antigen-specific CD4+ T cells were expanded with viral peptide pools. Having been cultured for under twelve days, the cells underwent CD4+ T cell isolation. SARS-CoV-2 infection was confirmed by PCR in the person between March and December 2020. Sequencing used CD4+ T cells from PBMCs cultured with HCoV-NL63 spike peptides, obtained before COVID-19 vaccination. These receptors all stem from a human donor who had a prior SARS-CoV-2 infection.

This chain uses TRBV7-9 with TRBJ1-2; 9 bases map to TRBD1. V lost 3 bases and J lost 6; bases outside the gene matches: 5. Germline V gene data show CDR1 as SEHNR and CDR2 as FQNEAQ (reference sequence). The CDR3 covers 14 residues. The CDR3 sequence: CASSFATGGHGYTF. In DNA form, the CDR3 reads TGTGCCAGCAGCTTCGCGACAGGGGGGCATGGCTACACCTTC. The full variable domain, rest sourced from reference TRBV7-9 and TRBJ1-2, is DTGVSQNPRHKITKRGQNVTFRCDPISEHNRLYWYRQTLGQGPEFLTYFQNEAQLEKSRLLSDRFSAERPKGSFSTLEIQRTEQGDSAMYLCASSFATGGHGYTFGSGTRLTVV.

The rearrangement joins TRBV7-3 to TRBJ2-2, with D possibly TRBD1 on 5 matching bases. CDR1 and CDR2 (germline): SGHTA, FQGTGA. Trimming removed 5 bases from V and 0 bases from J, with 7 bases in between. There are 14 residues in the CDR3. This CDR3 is CASSQTANTGELFF. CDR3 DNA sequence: TGTGCCAGCAGCCAGACAGCGAACACCGGGGAGCTGTTTTTT.

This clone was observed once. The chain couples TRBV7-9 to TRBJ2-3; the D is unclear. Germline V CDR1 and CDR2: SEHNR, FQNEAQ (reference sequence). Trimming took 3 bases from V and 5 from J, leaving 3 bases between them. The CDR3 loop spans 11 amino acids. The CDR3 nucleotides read TGTGCCAGCAGCTTTAAAGATACGCAGTATTTT. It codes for CASSFKDTQYF.

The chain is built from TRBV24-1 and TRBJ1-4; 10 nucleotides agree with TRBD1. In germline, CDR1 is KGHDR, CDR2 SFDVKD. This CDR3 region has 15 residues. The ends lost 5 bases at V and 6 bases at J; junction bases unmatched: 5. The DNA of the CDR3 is TGTGCCACCAGTGCGGGGACAGGGGCGGATGAAAAACTGTTTTTT. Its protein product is CATSAGTGADEKLFF.

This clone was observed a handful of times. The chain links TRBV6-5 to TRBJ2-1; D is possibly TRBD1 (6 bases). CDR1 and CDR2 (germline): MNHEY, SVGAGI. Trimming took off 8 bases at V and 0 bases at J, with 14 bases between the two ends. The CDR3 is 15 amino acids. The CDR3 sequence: CASRAFRGSYNEQFF. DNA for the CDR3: TGTGCCAGCCGGGCGTTCAGGGGCTCCTACAATGAGCAGTTCTTC.

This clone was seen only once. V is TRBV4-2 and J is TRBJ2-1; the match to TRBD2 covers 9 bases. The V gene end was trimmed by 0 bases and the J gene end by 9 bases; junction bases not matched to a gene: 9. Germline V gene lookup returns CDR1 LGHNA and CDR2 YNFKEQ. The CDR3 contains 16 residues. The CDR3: CASSQDGGGRAGEQFF. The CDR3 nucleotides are TGTGCCAGCAGCCAAGACGGTGGCGGGAGGGCCGGTGAGCAGTTCTTC.

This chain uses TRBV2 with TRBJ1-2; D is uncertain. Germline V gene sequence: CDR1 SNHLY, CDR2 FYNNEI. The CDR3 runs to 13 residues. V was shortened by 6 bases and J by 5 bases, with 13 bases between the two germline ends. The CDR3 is CASRTSKVYGYTF. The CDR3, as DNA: TGTGCCAGCAGGACAAGTAAGGTTTATGGCTACACCTTC.

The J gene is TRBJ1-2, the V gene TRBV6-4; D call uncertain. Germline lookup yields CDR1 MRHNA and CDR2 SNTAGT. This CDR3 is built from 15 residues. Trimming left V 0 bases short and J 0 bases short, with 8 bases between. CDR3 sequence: CASSDSRQTNYGYTF. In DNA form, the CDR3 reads TGTGCCAGCAGTGACTCGCGGCAGACTAACTATGGCTACACCTTC.

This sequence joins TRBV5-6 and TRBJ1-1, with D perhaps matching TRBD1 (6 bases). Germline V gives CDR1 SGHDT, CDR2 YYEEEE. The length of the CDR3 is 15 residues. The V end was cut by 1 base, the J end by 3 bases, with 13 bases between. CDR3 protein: CASSLFSRGHTEAFF. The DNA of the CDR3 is TGTGCCAGCAGCTTGTTTAGCAGGGGACACACTGAAGCTTTCTTT.

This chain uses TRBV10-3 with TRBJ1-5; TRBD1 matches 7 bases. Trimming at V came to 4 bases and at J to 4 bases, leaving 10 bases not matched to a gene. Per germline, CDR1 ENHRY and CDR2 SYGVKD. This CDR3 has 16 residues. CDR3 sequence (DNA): TGTGCCATCAGTGCCGGGACAGCCGAAATTAATCAGCCCCAGCATTTT. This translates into CAISAGTAEINQPQHF.

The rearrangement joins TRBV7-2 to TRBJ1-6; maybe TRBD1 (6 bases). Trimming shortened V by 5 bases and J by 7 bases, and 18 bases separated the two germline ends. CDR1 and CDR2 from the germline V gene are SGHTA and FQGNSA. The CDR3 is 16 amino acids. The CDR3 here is CASSPQGFIENSPLHF. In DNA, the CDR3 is TGTGCCAGCAGCCCCCAGGGGTTTATTGAAAATTCACCCCTCCACTTT. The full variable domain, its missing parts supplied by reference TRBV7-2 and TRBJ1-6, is GAGVSQSPSNKVTEKGKDVELRCDPISGHTALYWYRQSLGQGLEFLIYFQGNSAPDKSGLPSDRFSAERTGGSVSTLTIQRTQQEDSAVYLCASSPQGFIENSPLHFGNGTRLTVT.

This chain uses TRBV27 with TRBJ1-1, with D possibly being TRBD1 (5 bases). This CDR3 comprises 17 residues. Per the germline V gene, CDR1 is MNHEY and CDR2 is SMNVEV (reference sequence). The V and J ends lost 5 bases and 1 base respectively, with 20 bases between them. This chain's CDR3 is CASSPLNRTPRNTEAFF. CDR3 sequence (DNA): TGTGCCAGCAGTCCCCTGAATCGGACACCCCGGAACACTGAAGCTTTCTTT.

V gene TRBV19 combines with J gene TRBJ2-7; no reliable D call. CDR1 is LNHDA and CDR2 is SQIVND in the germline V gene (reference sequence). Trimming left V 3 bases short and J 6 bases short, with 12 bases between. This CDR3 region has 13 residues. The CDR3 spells CASSILPDFEQYF. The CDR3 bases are TGTGCCAGTAGTATTTTACCAGATTTCGAGCAGTACTTC. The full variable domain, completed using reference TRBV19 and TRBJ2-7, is DGGITQSPKYLFRKEGQNVTLSCEQNLNHDAMYWYRQDPGQGLRLIYYSQIVNDFQKGDIAEGYSVSREKKESFPLTVTSAQKNPTAFYLCASSILPDFEQYFGPGTRLTVT.

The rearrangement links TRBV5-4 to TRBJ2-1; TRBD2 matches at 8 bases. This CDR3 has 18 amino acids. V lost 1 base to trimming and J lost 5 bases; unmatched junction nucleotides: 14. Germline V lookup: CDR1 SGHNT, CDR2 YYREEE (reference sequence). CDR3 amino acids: CASSLSLAGVKENNEQFF. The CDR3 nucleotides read TGTGCCAGCAGCTTGAGCCTAGCGGGCGTAAAGGAAAACAATGAGCAGTTCTTC.

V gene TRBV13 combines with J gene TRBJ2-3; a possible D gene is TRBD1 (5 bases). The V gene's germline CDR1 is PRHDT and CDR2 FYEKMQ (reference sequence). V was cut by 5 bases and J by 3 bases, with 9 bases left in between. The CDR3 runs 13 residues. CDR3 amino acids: CASSPQGTDTQYF. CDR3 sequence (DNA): TGTGCCAGCAGCCCGCAGGGAACAGATACGCAGTATTTT.

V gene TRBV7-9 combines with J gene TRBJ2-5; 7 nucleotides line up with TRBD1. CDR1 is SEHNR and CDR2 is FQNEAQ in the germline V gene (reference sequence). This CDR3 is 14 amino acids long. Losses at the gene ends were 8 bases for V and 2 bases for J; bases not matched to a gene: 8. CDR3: CASGEGTAQETQYF. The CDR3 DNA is TGTGCCAGCGGCGAAGGGACAGCTCAAGAGACCCAGTACTTC.

CDR3 bases: TGTGCCAGCATCCGGGACAGGGACTACGAGCAGTACTTC. Its protein product is CASIRDRDYEQYF. V is TRBV2 and J is TRBJ2-7, with TRBD1 matching over 9 bases. This CDR3 contains 13 residues. V gave up 7 bases and J gave up 3 bases; unmatched junction bases: 4. The V gene's germline CDR1 is SNHLY and CDR2 FYNNEI.

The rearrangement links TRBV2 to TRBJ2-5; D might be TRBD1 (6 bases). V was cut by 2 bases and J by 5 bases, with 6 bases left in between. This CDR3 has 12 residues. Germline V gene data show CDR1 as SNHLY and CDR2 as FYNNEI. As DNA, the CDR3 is TGTGCCAGCAGTGAACAGGGGGAGACCCAGTACTTC. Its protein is CASSEQGETQYF.

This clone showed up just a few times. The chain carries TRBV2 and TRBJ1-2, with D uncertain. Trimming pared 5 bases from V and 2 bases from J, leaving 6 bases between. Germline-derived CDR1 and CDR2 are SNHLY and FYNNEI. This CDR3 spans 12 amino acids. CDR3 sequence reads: CASSSGNYGYTF. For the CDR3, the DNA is TGTGCCAGCAGTTCCGGGAACTATGGCTACACCTTC. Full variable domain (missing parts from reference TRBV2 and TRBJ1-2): EPEVTQTPSHQVTQMGQEVILRCVPISNHLYFYWYRQILGQKVEFLVSFYNNEISEKSEIFDDQFSVERPDGSNFTLKIRSTKLEDSAMYFCASSSGNYGYTFGSGTRLTVV.

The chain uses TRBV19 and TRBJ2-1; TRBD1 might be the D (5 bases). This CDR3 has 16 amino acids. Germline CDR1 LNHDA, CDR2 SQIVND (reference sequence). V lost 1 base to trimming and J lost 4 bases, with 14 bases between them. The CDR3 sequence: CASSIVSGHAYNEQFF. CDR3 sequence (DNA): TGTGCCAGTAGTATAGTCTCAGGGCACGCATACAATGAGCAGTTCTTC.

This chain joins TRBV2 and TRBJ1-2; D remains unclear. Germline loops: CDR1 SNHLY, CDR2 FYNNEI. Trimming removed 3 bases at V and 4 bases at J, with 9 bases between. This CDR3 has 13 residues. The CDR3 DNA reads TGTGCCAGCAGTGAGGGGAGCTTCTATGGCTACACCTTC. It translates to CASSEGSFYGYTF.

CDR3 coding DNA: TGTGCCAGCAGCTTGGTCGGGAGGGCCCCCGAGACCCAGTACTTC. Protein product: CASSLVGRAPETQYF. The chain has TRBV5-4 and TRBJ2-5; 8 positions match TRBD2. The V segment lost 0 bases and the J segment 5 bases; nucleotides outside the gene matches: 6. The CDR3 contains 15 residues. Germline CDR1 reads SGHNT; CDR2 reads YYREEE (reference sequence).

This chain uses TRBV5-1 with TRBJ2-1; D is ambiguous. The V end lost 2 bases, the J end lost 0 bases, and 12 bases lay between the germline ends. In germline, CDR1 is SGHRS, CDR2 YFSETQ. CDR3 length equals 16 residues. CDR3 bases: TGCGCCAGCAGCTTTTTTGGGTTGACCTCCTACAATGAGCAGTTCTTC. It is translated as CASSFFGLTSYNEQFF.

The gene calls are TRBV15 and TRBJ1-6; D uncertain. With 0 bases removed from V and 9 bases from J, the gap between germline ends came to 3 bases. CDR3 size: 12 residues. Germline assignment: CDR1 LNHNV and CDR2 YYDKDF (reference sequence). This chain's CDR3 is CATSRDTSPLHF. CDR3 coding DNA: TGTGCCACCAGCAGAGATACTTCACCCCTCCACTTT.

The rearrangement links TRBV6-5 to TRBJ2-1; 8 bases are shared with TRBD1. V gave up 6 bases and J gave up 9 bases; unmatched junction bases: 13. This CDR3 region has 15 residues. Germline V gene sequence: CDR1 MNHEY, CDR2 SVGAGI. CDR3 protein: CASRMDRATNGEQFF. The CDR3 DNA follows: TGTGCCAGCAGGATGGACAGGGCCACTAATGGTGAGCAGTTCTTC.

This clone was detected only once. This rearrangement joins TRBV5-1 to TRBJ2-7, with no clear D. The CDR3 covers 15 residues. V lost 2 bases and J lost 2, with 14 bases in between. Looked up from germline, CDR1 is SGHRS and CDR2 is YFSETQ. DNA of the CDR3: TGCGCCAGCAGCTTTGGTACAGCGATTACCTACGAGCAGTACTTC. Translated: CASSFGTAITYEQYF. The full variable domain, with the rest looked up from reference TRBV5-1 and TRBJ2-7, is KAGVTQTPRYLIKTRGQQVTLSCSPISGHRSVSWYQQTPGQGLQFLFEYFSETQRNKGNFPGRFSGRQFSNSRSEMNVSTLELGDSALYLCASSFGTAITYEQYFGPGTRLTVT.

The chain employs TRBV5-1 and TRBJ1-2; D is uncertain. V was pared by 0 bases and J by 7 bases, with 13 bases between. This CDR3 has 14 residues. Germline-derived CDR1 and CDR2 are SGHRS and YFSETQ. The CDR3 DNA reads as TGCGCCAGCAGCTTGGAGTCAGCCGTCGGTGGCTACACCTTC. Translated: CASSLESAVGGYTF.

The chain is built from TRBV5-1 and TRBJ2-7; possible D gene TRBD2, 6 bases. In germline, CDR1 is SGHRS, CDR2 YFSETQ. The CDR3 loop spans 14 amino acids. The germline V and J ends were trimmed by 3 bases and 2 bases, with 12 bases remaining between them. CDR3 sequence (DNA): TGCGCCAGCAGCTCGGCGGGACGGGCCTACGAGCAGTACTTC. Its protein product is CASSSAGRAYEQYF. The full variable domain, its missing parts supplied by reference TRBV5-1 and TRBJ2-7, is KAGVTQTPRYLIKTRGQQVTLSCSPISGHRSVSWYQQTPGQGLQFLFEYFSETQRNKGNFPGRFSGRQFSNSRSEMNVSTLELGDSALYLCASSSAGRAYEQYFGPGTRLTVT.